This entry lists 24 T cell receptor beta chains sequenced from one sample in a study of T cells in Graves' hyperthyroidism and ophthalmopathy. Amplification of TCR beta CDR3 regions used RNA as the template. Using the HTBI primer set, a first-round RT-PCR was run on the TCR CDR3. TCRdb called the multiplex PCR reads again in MiXCR, with one record for every CDR3 protein. The data hold hundreds of thousands of distinct CDR3 sequences, with roughly 14% observed a single time. Sequenced sample: blood. The receptors stem from a woman in her 40s with Graves' ophthalmopathy.

There are many counts of this clonotype. The V gene is TRBV6-2 or TRBV6-3, the J gene TRBJ2-7; 9 nucleotides agree with TRBD2. V gave up 4 bases and J gave up 3 bases; unmatched junction bases: 4. CDR1 is MNHEY and CDR2 is SVGEGT in the germline V gene. CDR3 length equals 14 residues. CDR3 protein: CASSFRLADYEQYF. The CDR3 DNA is TGTGCCAGCAGTTTTCGACTAGCGGACTACGAGCAGTACTTC.

There are a few counts of this clonotype. The chain carries TRBV15 and TRBJ2-3, with D possibly being TRBD1 (5 bases). From germline, CDR1 is LNHNV and CDR2 YYDKDF (reference sequence). The CDR3 is 15 amino acids. V lost 1 base, J lost 2 bases, and 10 bases lay in between. CDR3 coding DNA: TGTGCCACCAGCAGAGGGGGCGCGGACACAGATACGCAGTATTTT. Translated, it gives CATSRGGADTDTQYF.

This clonotype has at least ten counts. The chain couples TRBV9 to TRBJ2-7, with D unresolved. Trimming stripped 0 bases from V and 0 bases from J, with 28 bases between. The germline V gene encodes CDR1 SGDLS and CDR2 YYNGEE. The CDR3 has 21 amino acids. Written as DNA, the CDR3 is TGTGCCAGCAGCGTAGCTAATGGCGTACGGTTGGCGATAAGGAGCTCCTACGAGCAGTACTTC. Translation gives CASSVANGVRLAIRSSYEQYF.

This clonotype occurred many times. The chain combines TRBV6-1 with TRBJ2-7; TRBD2 matches at 12 bases. This CDR3 is built from 15 residues. CDR1 is MNHNS and CDR2 is SASEGT in the germline V gene. The V and J ends lost 6 bases and 8 bases, in that order; junction bases with no gene match: 11. CDR3 residues: CASSPSGTSGWKQYF. CDR3 nucleotide sequence: TGTGCCAGCAGCCCATCGGGGACTAGCGGGTGGAAGCAGTACTTC.

Ten or more counts support this clonotype. This chain uses TRBV6-2 or TRBV6-3 with TRBJ1-5, with D possibly matching TRBD1 (5 bases). The CDR3 covers 13 residues. V lost 8 bases and J 2 bases, leaving 10 bases between the germline ends. CDR1 is MNHEY, CDR2 SVGEGT, per germline. The CDR3 sequence: CASGVGGNQPQHF. The CDR3 DNA reads as TGTGCCAGCGGAGTAGGGGGCAATCAGCCCCAGCATTTT.

Ten or more counts support this clonotype. The chain recombines TRBV4-1 with TRBJ2-7; 9 bases align to TRBD2. The ends lost 3 bases at V and 3 bases at J; junction bases unmatched: 9. CDR1 and CDR2 from the germline V gene are MGHRA and YSYEKL. CDR3 length: 16 residues. The CDR3 loop is CASSHYSGSGFYEQYF. DNA for the CDR3: TGCGCCAGCAGCCACTATAGCGGGAGCGGATTCTACGAGCAGTACTTC.

This clonotype was counted at least ten times. The chain has TRBV20-1 and TRBJ2-5, with TRBD2 matching 14 bases. Germline assignment: CDR1 DFQATT and CDR2 SNEGSKA (reference sequence). The CDR3 has 17 residues. V trimming: 0 bases; J trimming: 5 bases; junction bases outside the gene matches: 8. The CDR3: CSARDATSGRAWETQYF. The CDR3 nucleotides are TGCAGTGCTAGAGATGCGACTAGCGGGAGGGCCTGGGAGACCCAGTACTTC.

This chain connects TRBV11-2 to TRBJ1-1; D is uncertain. CDR3 size: 13 residues. Germline CDR1 is SGHAT and CDR2 is FQNNGV. The V and J ends lost 3 bases and 8 bases respectively, with 13 bases between them. The CDR3, as DNA: TGTGCCAGCAGCTTCGGGCCCCACAGAGAAGCTTTCTTT. Translated, it gives CASSFGPHREAFF.

This rearrangement joins TRBV29-1 to TRBJ2-7, with TRBD1 matching over 8 bases. This CDR3 is built from 15 residues. V lost 2 bases to trimming and J lost 1 base; unmatched junction nucleotides: 7. Per germline, CDR1 SQVTM and CDR2 ANQGSEA. The CDR3 DNA reads as TGCAGCGTTGAATTGCCGGGACAGGCTTCCTACGAGCAGTACTTC. Amino acids: CSVELPGQASYEQYF.

V gene TRBV29-1 combines with J gene TRBJ2-7; 9 bases map to TRBD1. Looked up from germline, CDR1 is SQVTM and CDR2 is ANQGSEA. The J segment lost 7 bases and the V segment lost 6 bases, leaving 7 bases of the junction unmatched. The CDR3 is 12 amino acids. CDR3 sequence: CSVQGASGEQYF. Written as DNA, the CDR3 is TGCAGCGTACAGGGGGCGTCGGGTGAGCAGTACTTC.

This clonotype was recorded many times. V and J are TRBV7-9 and TRBJ2-5; D unclear. Germline V gene lookup returns CDR1 SEHNR and CDR2 FQNEAQ (reference sequence). The CDR3 has 13 amino acids. Trimming removed 2 bases at V and 4 bases at J, with 8 bases between. The CDR3 DNA reads as TGTGCCAGCAGCTTACTCCCCGCAGAGACCCAGTACTTC. Translation: CASSLLPAETQYF.

The chain is built from TRBV5-1 and TRBJ2-2; 8 positions agree with TRBD2. Germline V gene data show CDR1 as SGHRS and CDR2 as YFSETQ. CDR3 length: 17 residues. V trimming: 0 bases; J trimming: 4 bases; junction bases outside the gene matches: 8. The chain's CDR3 is CASSLASSGSPTGELFF. The CDR3 DNA sequence: TGCGCCAGCAGCTTGGCCTCGAGCGGGAGTCCCACCGGGGAGCTGTTTTTT.

This clonotype has at least ten counts. CDR3 residues: CASSYGGGPEQYF. The CDR3 DNA follows: TGTGCCAGCAGTTACGGGGGAGGGCCGGAGCAGTACTTC. The genes are TRBV12-3 or TRBV12-4 and TRBJ2-7, with TRBD2 matching over 7 bases. J gave up 7 bases and V 4 bases, and 7 bases lay outside the gene matches. The CDR3 extends over 13 amino acids.

This clonotype was recorded at least ten times. CDR3 sequence reads: CASSSGTSGQYF. CDR3 DNA sequence: TGTGCCAGCAGCTCCGGGACTAGCGGGCAGTACTTC. V and J are TRBV6-5 and TRBJ2-7; TRBD2 agrees at 11 bases. CDR3 size: 12 residues. Germline V lookup: CDR1 MNHEY, CDR2 SVGAGI. The trim removed 6 bases at V and 9 bases at J, leaving 4 bases unmatched.

The chain has TRBV30 and TRBJ2-2; D might be TRBD1 or TRBD2, each matching 5 bases. Trimming cost V 2 bases and J 0 bases, with 10 bases left between them. Germline V gene sequence: CDR1 GTSNPN, CDR2 SVGIG (reference sequence). This CDR3 comprises 15 residues. The CDR3 spells CAWSWGNPNTGELFF. In DNA, the CDR3 is TGTGCCTGGAGTTGGGGGAACCCGAACACCGGGGAGCTGTTTTTT.

There are a few counts of this clonotype. The V call is TRBV6-2 or TRBV6-3, the J call TRBJ2-2, with D perhaps given as TRBD1 or TRBD2 (6 bases each). Germline V lookup: CDR1 MNHEY, CDR2 SVGEGT. The V gene lost 4 bases and the J gene lost 3 bases, with 15 bases spanning the gap. There are 16 residues in the CDR3. The DNA of the CDR3 is TGTGCCAGCAGTTCGGACAGACCGGGGGACACCGGGGAGCTGTTTTTT. Amino acid sequence: CASSSDRPGDTGELFF.

This clonotype showed up many times. This chain links TRBV6-1 with TRBJ2-2; tentative D call: TRBD1 (6 bases). Germline V gene sequence: CDR1 MNHNS, CDR2 SASEGT. The CDR3 contains 15 residues. V lost 8 bases and J 0 bases, leaving 13 bases between the germline ends. CDR3: CASRAGTTNTGELFF. The CDR3 coding sequence is TGTGCCAGCCGGGCCGGGACAACGAACACCGGGGAGCTGTTTTTT.

This chain uses TRBV7-3 with TRBJ1-1; tentatively, D is TRBD1 (6 bases). The CDR3 is made up of 16 amino acids. The ends were cut back, 5 bases at V and 3 bases at J, with 19 bases in the middle. Germline CDR1 SGHTA, CDR2 FQGTGA. CDR3 bases: TGTGCCAGCAGCCCTAACCCACAGGGCATGGACACTGAAGCTTTCTTT. Translation: CASSPNPQGMDTEAFF.

This chain connects TRBV28 to TRBJ1-1; D remains unclear. Trimming removed 7 bases at V and 0 bases at J, with 9 bases between. The CDR3 is 13 residues long. Germline V CDR1 and CDR2: MDHEN, SYDVKM. The CDR3 nucleotides read TGTGCCAGCACCTATTATATGAACACTGAAGCTTTCTTT. Its translation is CASTYYMNTEAFF.

This clonotype showed up just a few times. The genes are TRBV20-1 and TRBJ2-5; 9 nucleotides agree with TRBD2. The germline V gene has CDR1 DFQATT and CDR2 SNEGSKA (reference sequence). Unmatched junction bases numbered 11, after V lost 4 bases and J lost 5 bases. This CDR3 is built from 15 residues. The DNA of the CDR3 is TGCAGTGCTACAAGCTTAGCGGGAGTGAGGGAGACCCAGTACTTC. Its protein is CSATSLAGVRETQYF.

This clonotype occurred many times. The gene calls are TRBV30 and TRBJ1-1, with 7 bases that match TRBD1. The V and J ends lost 8 bases and 3 bases, in that order; junction bases with no gene match: 3. Germline V CDR1 and CDR2: GTSNPN, SVGIG (reference sequence). The CDR3 extends over 11 amino acids. The CDR3 loop reads CAGTGDTEAFF. CDR3 coding DNA: TGTGCCGGAACAGGGGACACTGAAGCTTTCTTT.

The chain links TRBV20-1 to TRBJ2-7; D perhaps matches TRBD2 (5 bases). CDR3 length: 12 amino acids. Germline V gene sequence: CDR1 DFQATT, CDR2 SNEGSKA (reference sequence). The ends were cut back, 3 bases at V and 3 bases at J, with 9 bases in the middle. The CDR3 nucleotides are TGCAGTGCTAGCGGGGTACTCTACGAGCAGTACTTC. It encodes CSASGVLYEQYF.

There are many counts of this clonotype. The J gene is TRBJ1-5, the V gene TRBV28, with a tentative D call TRBD1 (6 bases). V lost 6 bases to trimming and J lost 1 base, with 16 bases between them. This CDR3 is built from 16 residues. CDR1 and CDR2 (germline): MDHEN, SYDVKM. The CDR3 is CASRNPTGGSNQPQHF. DNA for the CDR3: TGTGCCAGCAGGAATCCTACGGGGGGCAGCAATCAGCCCCAGCATTTT.

In its sample, this clonotype was seen many times. The chain links TRBV27 to TRBJ1-2, with D hard to call. Germline assignment: CDR1 MNHEY and CDR2 SMNVEV (reference sequence). V lost 6 bases and J 1 base, leaving 6 bases between the germline ends. CDR3 length: 12 residues. This CDR3 reads CASRSFNYGYTF. Written as DNA, the CDR3 is TGTGCCAGCAGGAGTTTTAACTATGGCTACACCTTC.